The T cell receptor (beta chain) described here comes from a study of T cell responses to AZD1222 COVID-19 vaccine. CDR3 length equals 12 residues. Germline CDR1 and CDR2: SEHNR and FQNEAQ (reference sequence). Trimming cost V 5 bases and J 1 base, with 5 bases left between them. As to this clone: Antigen: not known.

Broader study findings: Receipt of two AZD1222 doses was followed by a rise in Spike-specific TCR breadth and depth.

Profiled with immunoSEQ multiplex PCR; TCRdb holds only in-frame clones, not every one. The sample gives roughly 160,000 clones, over 75% of which show up once; approximately 1.5% is in the top ten. V gene TRBV7-9 combines with J gene TRBJ1-1; D uncertain. The TCR comes from an adult in good health. Sequencing used peripheral blood, obtained on day 0 of AZD1222 vaccination. The CDR3 spells CASSRGNTEAFF. CDR3 sequence (DNA): TGTGCCAGCAGCCGAGGGAACACTGAAGCTTTCTTT.